One sample yielded the 27 T cell receptor beta chains listed below, sequenced in a study of a mutant IDH1 vaccine in newly diagnosed glioma. This table comes from immunoSEQ multiplex PCR, and its TCRdb copy is limited to in-frame clones, with some not included. The sample carries 53,000 or so clones, about three quarters recorded once. The time point: week 5, during vaccination. With topical imiquimod, each dose of the vaccine consisted of 300 ug of mutant IDH1 20-mer peptide. These receptors are not linked to any known antigen. Sequencing used PBMCs, obtained from a glioma patient whose treatment included an IDH1 peptide vaccine. The receptors derive from a man over 45 with glioma.

Only a few counts were recorded for this clone. V is TRBV7-9 and J is TRBJ1-1; perhaps TRBD1 as D (5 bases). The CDR3 consists of 13 residues. The V gene's germline CDR1 is SEHNR and CDR2 FQNEAQ (reference sequence). Trimming removed 3 bases at V and 5 bases at J, with 10 bases between. DNA of the CDR3: TGTGCCAGCAGCTTGGGGGATTGGACTGAAGCTTTCTTT. Translating it yields CASSLGDWTEAFF.

The J gene is TRBJ1-2, the V gene TRBV7-9; D gene ambiguous. Germline loops: CDR1 SEHNR, CDR2 FQNEAQ (reference sequence). CDR3 length: 16 amino acids. V was pared by 2 bases and J by 3 bases, with 16 bases between. CDR3 protein: CASSLNGPRSDYGYTF. In nucleotides, the CDR3 is TGTGCCAGCAGCTTAAATGGGCCCCGTTCGGACTATGGCTACACCTTC.

The chain has TRBV27 and TRBJ1-2; 8 bases agree with TRBD1. The germline V gene encodes CDR1 MNHEY and CDR2 SMNVEV (reference sequence). The CDR3 spans 14 residues. The J segment lost 8 bases and the V segment lost 3 bases, leaving 8 bases of the junction unmatched. The CDR3 nucleotides read TGTGCCAGCAGTTTGTCCGGGACAGGAATCGGCTACACCTTC. Residues: CASSLSGTGIGYTF.

The chain's CDR3 is CASGAEGSGNTIYF. The CDR3 DNA reads TGTGCCAGCGGGGCGGAGGGCTCTGGAAACACCATATATTTT. The chain combines TRBV27 with TRBJ1-3, with D maybe TRBD1 (5 bases). The V end lost 8 bases, the J end lost 0 bases, and 11 bases lay between the germline ends. The germline CDR1 and CDR2 sequences are MNHEY and SMNVEV (reference sequence). The CDR3 sequence is 14 residues long.

Many counts were recorded for this clone. This sequence joins TRBV5-4 and TRBJ1-1; D is perhaps TRBD1 (5 bases). V was cut by 6 bases and J by 0 bases, with 12 bases left in between. The V gene's germline CDR1 is SGHNT and CDR2 YYREEE (reference sequence). The CDR3 sequence is 14 residues long. This CDR3 reads CASTADTLNTEAFF. As DNA, the CDR3 is TGTGCCAGCACTGCGGACACTCTGAACACTGAAGCTTTCTTT.

The chain is built from TRBV19 and TRBJ2-2; the D gene is possibly TRBD2 (5 bases). The V and J ends lost 7 bases and 5 bases respectively, with 17 bases between them. The germline V gene encodes CDR1 LNHDA and CDR2 SQIVND (reference sequence). The CDR3 loop spans 15 amino acids. The CDR3 reads CASTISGGGTGELFF. The CDR3 DNA reads TGTGCCAGTACCATAAGCGGCGGAGGTACCGGGGAGCTGTTTTTT.

CDR3 sequence: CASSFLTQAPLKGYTF. In DNA form, the CDR3 reads TGTGCCAGCAGCTTCCTTACCCAGGCCCCTCTGAAAGGCTACACCTTC. The V call is TRBV7-9, the J call TRBJ1-2; no definite D call. Per the germline V gene, CDR1 is SEHNR and CDR2 is FQNEAQ (reference sequence). The CDR3 spans 16 residues. The ends were cut back, 3 bases at V and 8 bases at J, with 22 bases in the middle.

The V call is TRBV6-1, the J call TRBJ2-7, with 8 positions matching TRBD1. The CDR3 extends over 13 amino acids. Trimming took 6 bases from V and 6 from J; bases not matched to a gene: 7. The V gene's germline CDR1 is MNHNS and CDR2 SASEGT. This CDR3 is CASSLDRAAEQYF. The DNA of the CDR3 is TGTGCCAGCAGCTTGGACAGGGCCGCCGAGCAGTACTTC.

CDR3 coding DNA: TGTGCCAGCAGCTTAAAGAGAACAGATACGCAGTATTTT. It encodes CASSLKRTDTQYF. The gene calls are TRBV7-8 and TRBJ2-3; the D is unclear. This CDR3 spans 13 amino acids. CDR1 is SGHVS and CDR2 is FQNEAQ in the germline V gene. The V end was cut by 2 bases, the J end by 3 bases, with 6 bases between.

The chain carries TRBV6-1 and TRBJ2-4; TRBD2 might be the D (6 bases). Germline CDR1 reads MNHNS; CDR2 reads SASEGT. The CDR3 contains 17 residues. V was pared by 2 bases and J by 2 bases, with 16 bases between. CDR3 nucleotide sequence: TGTGCCAGCAGTGAAACGGGTCAGGGAGGTTCCAAAAACATTCAGTACTTC. Amino acids: CASSETGQGGSKNIQYF.

This chain links TRBV27 with TRBJ1-4; possible D gene TRBD1, 6 bases. Germline V gene sequence: CDR1 MNHEY, CDR2 SMNVEV (reference sequence). The length of the CDR3 is 14 residues. V dropped 4 bases and J dropped 7 bases, with 13 bases sitting between them. CDR3 loop: CASSSGARGEKLFF. The CDR3 DNA reads as TGTGCCAGCAGTTCAGGGGCTCGAGGTGAAAAACTGTTTTTT.

The chain has TRBV18 and TRBJ2-7, with TRBD1 as a possible D gene (6 bases). V was clipped by 2 bases and J by 6 bases, with 20 bases between them. From germline, CDR1 is KGHSH and CDR2 LQKENI. The CDR3 is 16 residues long. Written as DNA, the CDR3 is TGTGCCAGCTCACCAATCACGACACAGGGCAAGGCCGAGCAGTACTTC. As protein: CASSPITTQGKAEQYF.

The genes are TRBV6-5 and TRBJ2-5; D possibly corresponds to TRBD2 (5 bases). The V end was cut by 8 bases, the J end by 5 bases, with 12 bases between. Germline loops: CDR1 MNHEY, CDR2 SVGAGI. This CDR3 comprises 12 residues. CDR3 sequence reads: CASRGGAETQYF. The CDR3 region has the DNA TGTGCCAGCCGGGGTGGTGCGGAGACCCAGTACTTC.

This clone was seen only a few times. This rearrangement joins TRBV30 to TRBJ2-1; D gene unclear. Germline values: CDR1 GTSNPN, CDR2 SVGIG (reference sequence). This CDR3 has 13 amino acids. Trimming stripped 2 bases from V and 8 bases from J, with 13 bases between. The CDR3 spells CAWSRRNIHEQFF. The CDR3 bases are TGTGCCTGGAGTAGACGGAATATCCATGAGCAGTTCTTC.

This clone is a singleton in its sample. The V gene is TRBV19, the J gene TRBJ1-2, with 7 bases that match TRBD1. The CDR3 length is 15 residues. The germline V gene encodes CDR1 LNHDA and CDR2 SQIVND (reference sequence). With 6 bases clipped from V and 3 bases from J, the junction kept 10 bases outside the gene matches. CDR3 region: CASSSGTAGYYGYTF. CDR3 nucleotides: TGTGCCAGTAGCTCCGGGACAGCAGGGTACTATGGCTACACCTTC.

This chain connects TRBV5-1 to TRBJ1-1; D may be TRBD1 (6 bases). This CDR3 spans 15 amino acids. The V gene lost 5 bases and the J gene lost 0 bases, with 14 bases spanning the gap. In germline, CDR1 is SGHRS, CDR2 YFSETQ. In DNA form, the CDR3 reads TGCGCCAGCAGGAGACAGGAGGGAATGAACACTGAAGCTTTCTTT. Its translation: CASRRQEGMNTEAFF.

J is TRBJ1-6 and V is TRBV4-1, with no clear D. Trimming removed 3 bases from V and 13 bases from J, with 16 bases in between. Germline V gene lookup returns CDR1 MGHRA and CDR2 YSYEKL. The CDR3 totals 14 residues. The CDR3 reads CASSHLPSPRPLHF. The CDR3 DNA reads as TGCGCCAGCAGCCACCTCCCATCTCCTCGTCCCCTCCACTTT.

The DNA for the CDR3 is TGTGCCAGTAGTGAGGAGGGGGGCACTGAAGCTTTCTTT. This gives the protein CASSEEGGTEAFF. The genes are TRBV19 and TRBJ1-1, with D possibly TRBD1 on 6 matching bases. The CDR3 is 13 amino acids. Germline assignment: CDR1 LNHDA and CDR2 SQIVND (reference sequence). Trimming left V 5 bases short and J 4 bases short, with 11 bases between.

The chain combines TRBV30 with TRBJ2-5; no reliable D call. The end of the DNA is better explained by TRBJ2-7, so the J call may be wrong. This CDR3 comprises 12 residues. CDR1 and CDR2 from the germline V gene are GTSNPN and SVGIG (reference sequence). The CDR3 DNA reads TGTGCCGTGCTGGATGGCCCCTACGAGCAGTACTTC. Translating it yields CAVLDGPYEQYF.

This chain uses TRBV7-9 with TRBJ1-1; no clear D. CDR1 and CDR2 from the germline V gene are SEHNR and FQNEAQ (reference sequence). V lost 0 bases to trimming and J lost 10 bases, with 9 bases between them. The CDR3 contains 12 residues. The CDR3 reads CASSLATEVAFF. The CDR3 DNA reads as TGTGCCAGCAGCTTAGCCACAGAGGTAGCTTTCTTT.

This clone was seen only a few times. The chain combines TRBV19 with TRBJ2-4, with 8 bases that match TRBD2. Germline V gene sequence: CDR1 LNHDA, CDR2 SQIVND (reference sequence). The CDR3 consists of 16 residues. V lost 9 bases to trimming and J lost 1 base; unmatched junction nucleotides: 11. In DNA, the CDR3 is TGTGCCAGCAGAGGTGTAGGCGGGGGGGCCAAAAACATTCAGTACTTC. Translating gives CASRGVGGGAKNIQYF.

The table lists this clone with a count of one. The chain is built from TRBV7-2 and TRBJ2-7, with 12 bases aligning to TRBD2. J was trimmed by 6 bases and V by 2 bases; bases with no gene match: 5. The CDR3 covers 15 residues. Germline lookup yields CDR1 SGHTA and CDR2 FQGNSA. CDR3 region: CASSLSSGGAPEQYF. The CDR3 region has the DNA TGTGCCAGCAGCTTATCTAGCGGGGGGGCACCCGAGCAGTACTTC.

The rearrangement joins TRBV7-2 to TRBJ2-1, with no clear D. The germline V and J ends were trimmed by 5 bases and 8 bases, with 13 bases remaining between them. Looked up from germline, CDR1 is SGHTA and CDR2 is FQGNSA. The CDR3 totals 13 residues. The CDR3 region has the DNA TGTGCCAGCAGCCCGGGCCCCAAGGATGAGCAGTTCTTC. Translating gives CASSPGPKDEQFF.

This chain links TRBV9 with TRBJ2-1; 10 positions match TRBD2. The CDR3 loop spans 15 amino acids. CDR1 is SGDLS, CDR2 YYNGEE, per germline. V was clipped by 3 bases and J by 7 bases; unmatched bases: 7. CDR3 amino acids: CASSGERGGRNEQFF. In DNA form, the CDR3 reads TGTGCCAGCAGCGGCGAGCGGGGGGGCCGTAATGAGCAGTTCTTC.

The chain uses TRBV5-6 and TRBJ2-7; D is uncertain. The germline V and J ends were trimmed by 0 bases and 6 bases, with 7 bases remaining between them. CDR3 size: 12 residues. The germline CDR1 and CDR2 sequences are SGHDT and YYEEEE. Here the CDR3 reads CASSLGFSEQYF. CDR3 DNA: TGTGCCAGCAGCTTGGGGTTCTCCGAGCAGTACTTC.

The chain joins TRBV4-3 to TRBJ2-7; unclear D gene. V shed 0 bases and J shed 4 bases, with 13 bases lying between them. The V gene's germline CDR1 is LGHNA and CDR2 YSLEER. This CDR3 has 15 residues. The CDR3 sequence is CASSQDRRHLYEQYF. The CDR3 region has the DNA TGCGCCAGCAGCCAAGACAGGAGACACCTATACGAGCAGTACTTC.

V usage is TRBV9 and J usage is TRBJ1-4; D possibly corresponds to TRBD1 (6 bases). Germline-derived CDR1 and CDR2 are SGDLS and YYNGEE. CDR3 length: 18 amino acids. The ends were cut back, 4 bases at V and 8 bases at J, with 27 bases in the middle. CDR3 sequence: CASSLHSDSQGRGEKLFF. DNA for the CDR3: TGTGCCAGCAGCCTCCATTCGGACAGTCAGGGGAGGGGAGAAAAACTGTTTTTT.